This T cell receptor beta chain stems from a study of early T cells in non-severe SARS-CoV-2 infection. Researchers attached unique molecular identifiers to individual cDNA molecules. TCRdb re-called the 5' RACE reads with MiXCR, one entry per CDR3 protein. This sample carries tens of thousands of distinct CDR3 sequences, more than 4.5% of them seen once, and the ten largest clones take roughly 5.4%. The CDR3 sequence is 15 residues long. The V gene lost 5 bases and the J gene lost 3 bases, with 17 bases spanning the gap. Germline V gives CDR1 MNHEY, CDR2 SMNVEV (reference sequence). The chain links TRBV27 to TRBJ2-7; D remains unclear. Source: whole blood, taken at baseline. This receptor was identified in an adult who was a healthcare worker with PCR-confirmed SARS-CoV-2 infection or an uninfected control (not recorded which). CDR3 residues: CASSPSTYRRYEQYF. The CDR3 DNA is TGTGCCAGCAGTCCGTCGACCTACCGCCGCTACGAGCAGTACTTC.